These 9 T cell receptor beta chains originate from one sample sequenced in a study of T cell changes during pregnancy in multiple sclerosis. The data were produced by immunoSEQ multiplex PCR, yet TCRdb's version contains in-frame clones alone and is incomplete. The sample yields under 60,000 clones, 92% seen once. Here the sequenced sample was CD4+ T cells from peripheral blood mononuclear cells, taken after pregnancy. These receptors all stem from a female donor with multiple sclerosis, enrolled in a pregnancy study.

The genes are TRBV19 and TRBJ2-6; D call uncertain. The CDR3 length is 16 residues. With 10 bases removed from V and 0 bases from J, the gap between germline ends came to 16 bases. Germline V gene sequence: CDR1 LNHDA, CDR2 SQIVND (reference sequence). CDR3 nucleotide sequence: TGTGCCAACAGTCAAACCCCTATCTCTGGGGCCAACGTCCTGACTTTC. This sequence encodes CANSQTPISGANVLTF.

This sequence joins TRBV18 and TRBJ2-3; 8 bases match TRBD2. This CDR3 contains 16 residues. With 6 bases clipped from V and 4 bases from J, the junction kept 12 bases outside the gene matches. The germline CDR1 and CDR2 sequences are KGHSH and LQKENI. In DNA, the CDR3 is TGTGCCAGCTCCCAAAAGGGAGCGGGGGCCTCAGATACGCAGTATTTT. As protein: CASSQKGAGASDTQYF.

This rearrangement joins TRBV12-5 to TRBJ1-2, with 12 bases lining up with TRBD1. Germline trimming cut 1 base from V and 3 bases from J; bases unmatched to any gene: 18. From germline, CDR1 is LGHNT and CDR2 FRNRAP. CDR3 length: 21 amino acids. In nucleotides, the CDR3 is TGTGCTAGTGGTTTGGGCCTCAAATCGGGACAGGGGGCTCAGGAGTACTATGGCTACACCTTC. It translates to CASGLGLKSGQGAQEYYGYTF.

The chain recombines TRBV5-3 with TRBJ1-5; D remains ambiguous. TRBV5-3 is an open reading frame whose function is uncertain. The CDR3 runs 15 residues. Deletions cut 4 bases from V and 3 bases from J, with 14 bases between. The CDR3 spells CARSPRGHLNQPQHF. CDR3 DNA sequence: TGTGCCAGAAGCCCCCGAGGGCACCTCAATCAGCCCCAGCATTTT.

V is TRBV19 and J is TRBJ1-6; D might be TRBD1 (5 bases). Trimming took 10 bases from V and 4 from J, leaving 14 bases between them. The CDR3 extends over 14 amino acids. The germline V gene encodes CDR1 LNHDA and CDR2 SQIVND (reference sequence). This CDR3 is CATSGLEYNSPLHF. The DNA of the CDR3 is TGTGCCACTTCAGGGCTTGAATATAATTCACCCCTCCACTTT. Combining the CDR3 with reference TRBV19 and TRBJ1-6 gives the whole variable domain DGGITQSPKYLFRKEGQNVTLSCEQNLNHDAMYWYRQDPGQGLRLIYYSQIVNDFQKGDIAEGYSVSREKKESFPLTVTSAQKNPTAFYLCATSGLEYNSPLHFGNGTRLTVT.

About this clone: An end of the junction differs from the germline gene, which may be a read error. The chain employs TRBV7-7 and TRBJ2-1; tentatively, D is TRBD2 (6 bases). The CDR3 runs to 13 residues. In germline, CDR1 is SSHAT, CDR2 FNYEAQ (reference sequence). CDR3 bases: TGTGCTAGCAGCCCCGGGACTGTTAATGAGCAGTTCTTC. Translated, it gives CASSPGTVNEQFF. The full variable domain, its missing parts supplied by reference TRBV7-7 and TRBJ2-1, is GAGVSQSPRYKVTKRGQDVTLRCDPISSHATLYWYQQALGQGPEFLTYFNYEAQPDKSGLPSDRFSAERPEGSISTLTIQRTEQRDSAMYRCASSPGTVNEQFFGPGTRLTVL.

The chain has TRBV18 and TRBJ2-7; 9 positions match TRBD1. Germline V gene sequence: CDR1 KGHSH, CDR2 LQKENI. With V trimmed by 9 bases and J by 2 bases, 5 bases remained unmatched. There are 13 residues in the CDR3. The CDR3 region has the DNA TGTGCCAGTGCCGGGACAGGGACCTACGAGCAGTACTTC. Its protein is CASAGTGTYEQYF.

This sequence joins TRBV15 and TRBJ1-2, with D possibly being TRBD1 (5 bases). Germline V gene sequence: CDR1 LNHNV, CDR2 YYDKDF (reference sequence). CDR3 size: 13 residues. V lost 9 bases and J 4 bases, leaving 15 bases between the germline ends. The CDR3 spells CATTELTTYGYTF. CDR3 in DNA: TGTGCCACGACAGAACTGACGACCTATGGCTACACCTTC.

The CDR3, as DNA: TGTGCCAGCAGTAGGACAGGGGTCTACGAGCAGTACTTC. It is translated as CASSRTGVYEQYF. V usage is TRBV7-9 and J usage is TRBJ2-7, with TRBD1 identical over 9 bases. The junction had 3 bases not matched to a gene; V was cut back by 6 bases and J by 3 bases. Per germline, CDR1 SEHNR and CDR2 FQNEAQ (reference sequence). The CDR3 extends over 13 amino acids.